This entry lists 24 T cell receptor beta chains sequenced from one sample in a study of blood T cell repertoires in COVID-19. Only in-frame clones appear in the TCRdb table, and some are missing; sequencing was by immunoSEQ multiplex PCR. The sample lists about 120,000 clones; over 80% were seen once. The sequenced material came from peripheral blood. These receptors came from a woman aged 70-85 years with acute or convalescent COVID-19.

V and J are TRBV5-4 and TRBJ2-1; D is possibly TRBD1 (6 bases). The CDR3 consists of 14 residues. The V end lost 4 bases, the J end lost 4 bases, and 12 bases lay between the germline ends. Germline CDR1 is SGHNT and CDR2 is YYREEE (reference sequence). The CDR3 protein is CASSAGEPYNEQFF. The CDR3 DNA is TGTGCCAGCAGCGCAGGGGAGCCTTACAATGAGCAGTTCTTC.

The chain carries TRBV30 and TRBJ1-2, with D possibly matching TRBD1 (5 bases). V shed 0 bases and J shed 8 bases, with 13 bases lying between them. Germline loops: CDR1 GTSNPN, CDR2 SVGIG (reference sequence). The CDR3 spans 13 residues. The DNA for the CDR3 is TGTGCCTGGAGTGTAAATGGGGCGATCGGCTACACCTTC. Translated: CAWSVNGAIGYTF.

V gene TRBV27 combines with J gene TRBJ2-1; 11 bases fit TRBD2. Trimming at V came to 9 bases and at J to 12 bases, leaving 10 bases not matched to a gene. The CDR3 runs to 13 residues. The germline CDR1 and CDR2 sequences are MNHEY and SMNVEV (reference sequence). The CDR3 protein is CASRTSGSPRQFF. CDR3 in DNA: TGTGCCAGTAGGACTAGCGGGTCCCCTAGGCAGTTCTTC.

The rearrangement links TRBV7-2 to TRBJ1-1; TRBD1 aligns across 9 bases. The junction had 6 bases not matched to a gene; V was cut back by 6 bases and J by 4 bases. Germline values: CDR1 SGHTA, CDR2 FQGNSA. This CDR3 has 14 residues. The CDR3 protein is CASRRQGGPTEAFF. The DNA for the CDR3 is TGTGCCAGCAGGCGACAGGGGGGACCCACTGAAGCTTTCTTT.

The J gene is TRBJ2-4, the V gene TRBV21-1; the D segment call TRBD2 is taken from the table without a DNA check. TRBV21-1 is deemed a pseudogene. The CDR3 has 14 residues. The CDR3 DNA reads as TGTGCCAGCACCAAACTAGCTTCGCGGAACATTCAGTACTTC. It encodes CASTKLASRNIQYF.

The rearrangement links TRBV25-1 to TRBJ1-1; 9 bases line up with TRBD1. CDR1 is MGHDK, CDR2 SYGVNS, per germline. This CDR3 spans 13 amino acids. V lost 7 bases and J lost 5; bases outside the gene matches: 5. CDR3 sequence reads: CASKQGARTEAFF. As DNA, the CDR3 is TGTGCCAGCAAACAGGGGGCAAGGACTGAAGCTTTCTTT.

The chain is built from TRBV7-3 and TRBJ2-3; D might be TRBD2 (7 bases). CDR1 is SGHTA, CDR2 FQGTGA, per germline. Trimming cost V 5 bases and J 1 base, with 16 bases left between them. CDR3 length: 16 amino acids. The CDR3 coding sequence is TGTGCCAGCAGCGCATTACAGGGAGGGGGCACAGATACGCAGTATTTT. As protein: CASSALQGGGTDTQYF.

The J gene is TRBJ2-3, the V gene TRBV10-2, with D uncertain. This CDR3 has 13 amino acids. V was shortened by 6 bases and J by 0 bases, with 7 bases between the two germline ends. The germline V gene encodes CDR1 WSHSY and CDR2 SAAADI. The CDR3 DNA reads as TGCGCCAGCAGACGAGCTAGCACAGATACGCAGTATTTT. Protein: CASRRASTDTQYF.

This clone occurred a few times. This chain uses TRBV5-4 with TRBJ2-3; D may be TRBD1 (5 bases). The CDR3 loop spans 16 amino acids. The germline V gene has CDR1 SGHNT and CDR2 YYREEE (reference sequence). V dropped 0 bases and J dropped 3 bases, with 14 bases sitting between them. CDR3 residues: CASSLAGRAKTDTQYF. The CDR3 bases are TGTGCCAGCAGCTTGGCCGGCAGGGCAAAGACAGATACGCAGTATTTT.

V gene TRBV28 combines with J gene TRBJ1-1, with 7 bases that match TRBD1. Germline CDR1 reads MDHEN; CDR2 reads SYDVKM. The CDR3 consists of 12 residues. Germline trimming cut 2 bases from V and 10 bases from J; bases unmatched to any gene: 4. This CDR3 reads CASSLNTGVAFF. In DNA form, the CDR3 reads TGTGCCAGCAGTTTAAATACAGGGGTAGCTTTCTTT. Full variable domain (rest looked up from reference TRBV28 and TRBJ1-1): DVKVTQSSRYLVKRTGEKVFLECVQDMDHENMFWYRQDPGLGLRLIYFSYDVKMKEKGDIPEGYSVSREKKERFSLILESASTNQTSMYLCASSLNTGVAFFGQGTRLTVV.

The rearrangement joins TRBV15 to TRBJ1-2; weak D call: TRBD1 (6 bases). Germline CDR1 LNHNV, CDR2 YYDKDF (reference sequence). This CDR3 has 15 residues. Trimming shortened V by 3 bases and J by 4 bases, and 15 bases separated the two germline ends. The CDR3 DNA follows: TGTGCCACCAGCAGCCGACTGGACAGTTTCTATGGCTACACCTTC. Encoded protein: CATSSRLDSFYGYTF. Based on the CDR3 plus reference TRBV15 and TRBJ1-2, the full variable domain is DAMVIQNPRYQVTQFGKPVTLSCSQTLNHNVMYWYQQKSSQAPKLLFHYYDKDFNNEADTPDNFQSRRPNTSFCFLDIRSPGLGDTAMYLCATSSRLDSFYGYTFGSGTRLTVV.

The chain is built from TRBV7-9 and TRBJ1-4, with 10 bases identical to TRBD1. Germline loops: CDR1 SEHNR, CDR2 FQNEAQ (reference sequence). The CDR3 is made up of 16 amino acids. The trim removed 2 bases at V and 6 bases at J, leaving 6 bases unmatched. This CDR3 is CASSLLTGGGDEKLFF. The CDR3 DNA sequence: TGTGCCAGCAGCTTACTGACAGGGGGCGGTGATGAAAAACTGTTTTTT. Together with reference TRBV7-9 and TRBJ1-4, the CDR3 gives the full variable domain: DTGVSQNPRHKITKRGQNVTFRCDPISEHNRLYWYRQTLGQGPEFLTYFQNEAQLEKSRLLSDRFSAERPKGSFSTLEIQRTEQGDSAMYLCASSLLTGGGDEKLFFGSGTQLSVL.

This chain uses TRBV7-2 with TRBJ1-5; TRBD1 matches 9 bases. V shed 3 bases and J 4 bases; nucleotides not matched to a gene: 4. CDR3 length equals 15 residues. The germline V gene encodes CDR1 SGHTA and CDR2 FQGNSA. The CDR3 DNA sequence: TGTGCCAGCAGCTTTACCGGGACAGGGAATCAGCCCCAGCATTTT. Translated: CASSFTGTGNQPQHF.

The genes are TRBV9 and TRBJ1-2; unclear D gene. The CDR3 is 16 residues long. The V end was cut by 0 bases, the J end by 7 bases, with 19 bases between. Looked up from germline, CDR1 is SGDLS and CDR2 is YYNGEE. Here the CDR3 reads CASSVDPGTSPLGYTF. The CDR3 region has the DNA TGTGCCAGCAGCGTAGACCCAGGAACTAGTCCCCTTGGCTACACCTTC.

The rearrangement uses TRBV6-5 and TRBJ1-2, with D unclear. The germline CDR1 and CDR2 sequences are MNHEY and SVGAGI. The CDR3 length is 13 residues. Trimming stripped 2 bases from V and 0 bases from J, with 4 bases between. The CDR3 DNA follows: TGTGCCAGCAGTTACCGTACTAACTATGGCTACACCTTC. As protein: CASSYRTNYGYTF.

The chain combines TRBV28 with TRBJ1-5; TRBD1 might be the D (6 bases). Germline-derived CDR1 and CDR2 are MDHEN and SYDVKM. The CDR3 runs 16 residues. The V end lost 6 bases, the J end lost 0 bases, and 15 bases lay between the germline ends. The CDR3: CASRPPGAYSNQPQHF. As DNA, the CDR3 is TGTGCCAGCAGACCACCAGGGGCGTATAGCAATCAGCCCCAGCATTTT.

The chain carries TRBV5-1 and TRBJ1-4, with a tentative D call TRBD1 (5 bases). V lost 0 bases and J lost 8, with 11 bases in between. Germline lookup yields CDR1 SGHRS and CDR2 YFSETQ. There are 14 residues in the CDR3. CDR3 protein: CASSLGQGQEKLFF. The CDR3 nucleotides read TGCGCCAGCAGCTTGGGGCAGGGCCAGGAAAAACTGTTTTTT.

The V and J genes are TRBV30 and TRBJ1-2; D is ambiguous. The CDR3 sequence is 11 residues long. Germline loops: CDR1 GTSNPN, CDR2 SVGIG (reference sequence). The V and J ends lost 7 bases and 5 bases respectively, with 11 bases between them. CDR3 sequence (DNA): TGTGCCTCCCGTAGAGATTATGGCTACACCTTC. This codes for CASRRDYGYTF.

The rearrangement links TRBV2 to TRBJ1-5, with D maybe TRBD1 (6 bases). V gave up 7 bases and J gave up 3 bases, with 13 bases separating them. The CDR3 is 14 residues long. CDR1 and CDR2 (germline): SNHLY, FYNNEI. Written as DNA, the CDR3 is TGTGCCAGCACCAAGGACAGTTCCAATCAGCCCCAGCATTTT. As protein: CASTKDSSNQPQHF.

The chain links TRBV5-6 to TRBJ2-1; unclear D gene. V lost 0 bases to trimming and J lost 3 bases, with 22 bases between them. Germline V CDR1 and CDR2: SGHDT, YYEEEE. This CDR3 has 19 residues. The CDR3 loop reads CASSLAGWQAPRNYNEQFF. The CDR3 coding sequence is TGTGCCAGCAGCTTGGCCGGGTGGCAAGCGCCTAGGAACTACAATGAGCAGTTCTTC.

This chain connects TRBV24-1 to TRBJ2-3; possible D gene TRBD2, 6 bases. This CDR3 has 18 amino acids. The V end was cut by 4 bases, the J end by 2 bases, with 21 bases between. CDR1 is KGHDR, CDR2 SFDVKD, per germline. The CDR3 bases are TGTGCCACCAGTGACTGGACTAACAGCGAATCCAACACAGATACGCAGTATTTT. Its translation: CATSDWTNSESNTDTQYF.

This sequence joins TRBV11-2 and TRBJ1-2, with D hard to call. The CDR3 is 14 residues long. Trimming left V 0 bases short and J 8 bases short, with 13 bases between. Germline CDR1 reads SGHAT; CDR2 reads FQNNGV. CDR3 DNA: TGTGCCAGCAGCTTAGAATTTGGGCAGTGGGGCTACACCTTC. As protein: CASSLEFGQWGYTF.

This chain links TRBV2 with TRBJ1-5; 11 bases are a match to TRBD1. The CDR3 has 15 residues. Losses at the gene ends were 7 bases for V and 0 bases for J; bases not matched to a gene: 2. Germline CDR1 and CDR2: SNHLY and FYNNEI. This chain's CDR3 is CASTGTGGSNQPQHF. The CDR3 coding sequence is TGTGCCAGCACTGGGACAGGGGGTAGCAATCAGCCCCAGCATTTT.

The rearrangement uses TRBV9 and TRBJ1-2; 10 bases map to TRBD1. The CDR3 spans 16 residues. V shed 4 bases, J shed 8 bases, and the junction held 14 bases outside the gene matches. Germline CDR1 reads SGDLS; CDR2 reads YYNGEE. Written as DNA, the CDR3 is TGTGCCAGCAGCCCCCGAGGGACAGGGGATGATACGGGCTACACCTTC. Amino acids: CASSPRGTGDDTGYTF.